Each of the 24 T cell receptor beta chains below was sequenced from the same sample in a study of regulatory T cells in long-lasting Graves disease. To make TCR beta libraries, researchers used iRepertoire HTBI primers and Arm-PCR of CDR3 regions. One entry per CDR3 protein results from TCRdb running MiXCR on the multiplex PCR reads. The table lists approximately 360,000 distinct CDR3 sequences, about 12% of them singletons. Specified time point: newly diagnosed GD, antithyroid drugs for less than 3 months. From PBMCs, RNA was extracted and then used to make the TCR library. Separately, the same data were catalogued under a study of T cells in Graves' hyperthyroidism and ophthalmopathy.

The specimen comprised peripheral blood mononuclear cells (PBMCs), sampled at new diagnosis, from a patient treated with antithyroid drugs. The receptors were gathered from a woman younger than 35 with Graves disease.

The chain carries TRBV29-1 and TRBJ2-5; the match to TRBD2 covers 11 bases. The CDR3 extends over 16 amino acids. With 7 bases clipped from V and 5 bases from J, the junction kept 15 bases outside the gene matches. Germline CDR1 reads SQVTM; CDR2 reads ANQGSEA. CDR3 sequence: CSAYRRLAGMGETQYF. CDR3 in DNA: TGCAGCGCTTACCGACGACTAGCGGGAATGGGGGAGACCCAGTACTTC.

This clonotype was seen at least ten times. The genes are TRBV20-1 and TRBJ2-7, with TRBD2 matching over 8 bases. Germline CDR1 is DFQATT and CDR2 is SNEGSKA (reference sequence). V was pared by 5 bases and J by 4 bases, with 10 bases of the junction left unmatched. The CDR3 runs 14 residues. The CDR3 protein is CSAGESGRGYEQYF. Here the CDR3 DNA reads TGCAGTGCTGGGGAGAGCGGGAGAGGTTACGAGCAGTACTTC.

CDR3 in DNA: TGTGCCAGTAGTATTGGGGAAGTGAACGAGCAGTACTTC. Its translation is CASSIGEVNEQYF. This sequence joins TRBV19 and TRBJ2-7; no reliable D call. This CDR3 spans 13 amino acids. CDR1 is LNHDA, CDR2 SQIVND, per germline (reference sequence). Trimming removed 3 bases at V and 5 bases at J, with 11 bases between.

This clonotype showed up many times. The V call is TRBV30, the J call TRBJ1-5, with D unresolved. The CDR3 runs to 14 residues. The V end was cut by 3 bases, the J end by 6 bases, with 15 bases between. The germline gives CDR1 GTSNPN, CDR2 SVGIG (reference sequence). DNA for the CDR3: TGTGCCTGGAGCGGGAGAGGCGGCGTTCAGCCCCAGCATTTT. Translation: CAWSGRGGVQPQHF.

In its sample, this clonotype was seen many times. The CDR3 sequence: CASNTIMVTSNQPQHF. As DNA, the CDR3 is TGTGCCAGCAACACCATAATGGTGACTAGCAATCAGCCCCAGCATTTT. The rearrangement joins TRBV2 to TRBJ1-5, with unresolved D. The V gene lost 7 bases and the J gene lost 0 bases, with 16 bases spanning the gap. CDR1 and CDR2 from the germline V gene are SNHLY and FYNNEI. The CDR3 has 16 residues.

This clonotype was detected ten times or more. The V call is TRBV20-1, the J call TRBJ2-7, with D possibly TRBD2 on 6 matching bases. The length of the CDR3 is 15 residues. V was trimmed by 0 bases and J by 0 bases, leaving 12 bases between them. In germline, CDR1 is DFQATT, CDR2 SNEGSKA (reference sequence). DNA for the CDR3: TGCAGTGCTAGAGATTGGTCCGGGAGCTCCTACGAGCAGTACTTC. This translates into CSARDWSGSSYEQYF.

The rearrangement joins TRBV12-3 or TRBV12-4 to TRBJ2-3, with TRBD2 matching over 9 bases. The CDR3 covers 15 residues. The V segment lost 5 bases and the J segment 1 base; nucleotides outside the gene matches: 4. The CDR3: CASSGSSGGTDTQYF. As DNA, the CDR3 is TGTGCCAGCAGTGGGTCTAGCGGGGGCACAGATACGCAGTATTTT.

Comments on this clonotype: A much larger clone lies one base from this, so it may be a read error. This chain links TRBV7-3 with TRBJ2-1; 12 positions agree with TRBD2. This CDR3 contains 16 residues. Germline V gives CDR1 SGHTA, CDR2 FQGTGA. The CDR3 bases are TGTGCCAGCAACCCTAGCGGGGGGGTACAACACAATGAGCAGTCCTTC. Translating gives CASNPSGGVQHNEQSF.

To note about this clonotype: Possible read error: a much larger clone is one base away. This chain links TRBV6-2 or TRBV6-3 with TRBJ1-1; D is possibly TRBD1 (5 bases). This CDR3 is 14 amino acids long. Germline values: CDR1 MNHEY, CDR2 SVGEGT. The ends were cut back, 5 bases at V and 4 bases at J, with 14 bases in the middle. CDR3 nucleotide sequence: TGTGCCAGCAGTGGAGCCGCAGGGTCCACTGAAGCTTTCTTT. It specifies CASSGAAGSTEAFF.

This clonotype showed up many times. For the CDR3, the DNA is TGTGCCAGCAGCCCAATAACAGGGGTCAGGTACAATGAGCAGTTCTTC. This codes for CASSPITGVRYNEQFF. The chain has TRBV7-6 and TRBJ2-1; the match to TRBD1 covers 7 bases. Germline CDR1 is SGHVS and CDR2 is FNYEAQ. This CDR3 spans 16 amino acids. Germline trimming cut 5 bases from V and 4 bases from J; bases unmatched to any gene: 11.

At least ten counts were recorded for this clonotype. The junction does not match germline at one end; this may be a read error. The chain is built from TRBV12-3 or TRBV12-4 and TRBJ1-5; no clear D. The CDR3 sequence is 14 residues long. CDR3 loop: CASSLDLSLRPQHF. CDR3 DNA sequence: TGTGCCAGCAGCTTAGACCTATCCCTAAGGCCCCAGCATTTT.

This clonotype was counted at least ten times. One end of the junction is discordant with germline, which a read error may explain. J is TRBJ2-5 and V is TRBV12-3 or TRBV12-4; D assignment may be TRBD1 or TRBD2 (6 bases each). The CDR3 spans 20 residues. The CDR3 DNA follows: TGTGCCAGCAGTGCACGCCTCGGGGGCGGGATGGGGATAACAAGAGAGGCCCAGTACTTC. Protein sequence: CASSARLGGGMGITREAQYF.

This clonotype has only a few counts. The rearrangement uses TRBV18 and TRBJ2-1; D not resolved. The CDR3 length is 16 residues. Germline loops: CDR1 KGHSH, CDR2 LQKENI. Trimming cost V 0 bases and J 0 bases, with 9 bases left between them. Here the CDR3 reads CASSPPGESSYNEQFF. CDR3 nucleotides: TGTGCCAGCTCACCACCGGGCGAGAGCTCCTACAATGAGCAGTTCTTC.

Many counts were recorded for this clonotype. The V call is TRBV4-1, the J call TRBJ2-7; D remains ambiguous. Germline V gene data show CDR1 as MGHRA and CDR2 as YSYEKL. V was trimmed by 0 bases and J by 5 bases, leaving 14 bases between them. The CDR3 spans 15 residues. The CDR3 region has the DNA TGCGCCAGCAGCCAAGAGGCCCGTAGGGTTGACGAGCAGTACGTC. This encodes CASSQEARRVDEQYV.

This clonotype has a count of ten or more. CDR3: CASSSTLPVSNYGYTF. The CDR3 nucleotides are TGTGCCAGCAGTTCCACGCTGCCCGTATCTAACTATGGCTACACCTTC. The rearrangement uses TRBV6-5 and TRBJ1-2; D remains ambiguous. Germline V gene sequence: CDR1 MNHEY, CDR2 SVGAGI. The CDR3 contains 16 residues. Trimming took off 4 bases at V and 0 bases at J, with 15 bases between the two ends.

In its sample, this clonotype was seen a few times. The genes are TRBV29-1 and TRBJ1-5, with D uncertain. Deletions cut 6 bases from V and 0 bases from J, with 9 bases between. The germline CDR1 and CDR2 sequences are SQVTM and ANQGSEA. There are 13 residues in the CDR3. The CDR3 reads CSVQRGSNQPQHF. CDR3 sequence (DNA): TGCAGCGTACAGAGAGGTAGCAATCAGCCCCAGCATTTT.

This clonotype was observed at least ten times. The J gene is TRBJ2-1, the V gene TRBV7-9, with D uncertain. Trimming took 1 base from V and 0 from J, leaving 13 bases between them. CDR1 is SEHNR and CDR2 is FQNEAQ in the germline V gene (reference sequence). The length of the CDR3 is 17 residues. The CDR3 loop is CASSLGLGRSSYNEQFF. CDR3 coding DNA: TGTGCCAGCAGCTTAGGATTAGGGCGAAGCTCCTACAATGAGCAGTTCTTC.

The chain is built from TRBV3-1 and TRBJ2-3; 16 bases are a match to TRBD2. The CDR3 is made up of 20 amino acids. Looked up from germline, CDR1 is LGHDT and CDR2 is YNNKEL (reference sequence). Trimming cost V 0 bases and J 2 bases; bases outside gene matches: 8. The CDR3: CASSQERGLAGGPDTDTQYF. In nucleotides, the CDR3 is TGTGCCAGCAGCCAAGAACGGGGACTAGCGGGGGGGCCGGACACAGATACGCAGTATTTT.

The chain couples TRBV10-3 to TRBJ2-1; 12 bases are shared with TRBD2. Germline CDR1 and CDR2: ENHRY and SYGVKD. The CDR3 totals 18 residues. J gave up 2 bases and V 6 bases, and 11 bases lay outside the gene matches. In DNA, the CDR3 is TGTGCCATCAGGGGGGAAGGACTAGCGGGAAACCCCTACAATGAGCAGTTCTTC. This gives the protein CAIRGEGLAGNPYNEQFF.

Points on this clonotype: A much larger clone is a single base away; this may be a read error. The rearrangement joins TRBV6-1 to TRBJ2-7; maybe TRBD1 (5 bases). Germline lookup yields CDR1 MNHNS and CDR2 SASEGT. The CDR3 runs to 13 residues. Written as DNA, the CDR3 is TGTACCAGCAGTGAAGCAGGGTTCTACGAGCAGTACGTC. Translated, it gives CTSSEAGFYEQYV.

This clonotype was observed many times. The chain is built from TRBV4-3 and TRBJ1-2, with D possibly being TRBD1 (6 bases). V was shortened by 4 bases and J by 6 bases, with 12 bases between the two germline ends. CDR1 is LGHNA, CDR2 YSLEER, per germline. This CDR3 region has 13 residues. DNA for the CDR3: TGCGCCAGCAGCCCAACAGGGTATAATGGCTACACCTTC. Translation gives CASSPTGYNGYTF.

This clonotype was seen a handful of times. This sequence may be a read error, since a much larger clone differs from it by one base. The chain carries TRBV10-3 and TRBJ2-7; D uncertain. CDR1 is ENHRY, CDR2 SYGVKD, per germline. This CDR3 spans 14 amino acids. The V and J ends lost 8 bases and 0 bases respectively, with 14 bases between them. The CDR3, as DNA: TGTGCCATCGGTGGTGCAAGGGACTCCTACGAGCAGTACTTC. It translates to CAIGGARDSYEQYF.

This clonotype was found a few times. The V call is TRBV9, the J call TRBJ2-1; 10 bases align to TRBD2. The CDR3 spans 15 residues. Germline V gene lookup returns CDR1 SGDLS and CDR2 YYNGEE. The ends lost 2 bases at V and 8 bases at J; junction bases unmatched: 7. The CDR3, as DNA: TGTGCCAGCAGCGTGGGGGGAGCGGGGGGGTATGAGCAGTTCTTC. Translation: CASSVGGAGGYEQFF.

V and J are TRBV20-1 and TRBJ1-5; tentatively, D is TRBD1 (5 bases). This CDR3 contains 13 residues. The V end was cut by 3 bases, the J end by 4 bases, with 10 bases between. In germline, CDR1 is DFQATT, CDR2 SNEGSKA (reference sequence). Written as DNA, the CDR3 is TGCAGTGCTAGTCGGCAGGGTAATCAGCCCCAGCATTTT. This codes for CSASRQGNQPQHF.